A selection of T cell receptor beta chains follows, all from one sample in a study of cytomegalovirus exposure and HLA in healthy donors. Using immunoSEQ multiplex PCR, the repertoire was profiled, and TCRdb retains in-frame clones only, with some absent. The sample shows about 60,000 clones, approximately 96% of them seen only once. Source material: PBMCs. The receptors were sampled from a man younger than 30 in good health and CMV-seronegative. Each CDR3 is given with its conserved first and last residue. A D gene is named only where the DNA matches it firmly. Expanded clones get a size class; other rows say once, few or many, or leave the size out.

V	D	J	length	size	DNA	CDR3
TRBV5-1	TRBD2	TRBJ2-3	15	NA	TGCGCCAGCAGCTTGGAGGGACTAGGGGCAGATACGCAGTATTTT	CASSLEGLGADTQYF
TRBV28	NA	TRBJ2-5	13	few	TGTGCCAGCAGTCCCCAGGGGTGGGAGACCCAGTACTTC	CASSPQGWETQYF
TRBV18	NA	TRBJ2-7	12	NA	TGTGCCAGCTCACCTCAGGGGGGCGAGCAGTACTTC	CASSPQGGEQYF
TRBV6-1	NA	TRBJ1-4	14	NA	TGTGCCAGCAGTGAAGCATCGGGTGGGGAAAAACTGTTTTTT	CASSEASGGEKLFF
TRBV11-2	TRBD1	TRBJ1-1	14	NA	TGTGCCAGCAGCCTCTTGGGACAGGGATTTGAAGCTTTCTTT	CASSLLGQGFEAFF
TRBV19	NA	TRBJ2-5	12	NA	TGTGCCAGTAGCGGGGGTACAGAGACCCAGTACTTC	CASSGGTETQYF
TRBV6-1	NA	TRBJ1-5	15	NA	TGTGCCAGCAGTGAAGCGCTTCTCGGGAATCAGCCCCAGCATTTT	CASSEALLGNQPQHF
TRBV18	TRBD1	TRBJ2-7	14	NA	TGTGCCAGCTCACCCCCGGACAGGGGCAACGAGCAGTACTTC	CASSPPDRGNEQYF
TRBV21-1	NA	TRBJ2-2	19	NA	NA	CASSNIGRWGQGNPGELFF
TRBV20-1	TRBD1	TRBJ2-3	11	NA	TGCAGTGCTACAACAGGGGTTACGCAGTATTTT	CSATTGVTQYF
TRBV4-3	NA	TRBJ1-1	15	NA	TGCGCCAGCAGCCAGCGTCCGTCGGGGGACACTGAAGCTTTCTTT	CASSQRPSGDTEAFF
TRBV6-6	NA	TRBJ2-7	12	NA	TGTGCCAGCAGGAACACAGGAGACGAGCAGTACTTC	CASRNTGDEQYF
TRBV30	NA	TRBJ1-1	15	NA	TGTGCCTGGAGTGTTGTCGGACAGCCGAACACTGAAGCTTTCTTT	CAWSVVGQPNTEAFF
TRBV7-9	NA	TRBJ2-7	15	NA	TGTGCCAGCAGCTTAGGGAGCGCGGGTCCCTACGAGCAGTACTTC	CASSLGSAGPYEQYF
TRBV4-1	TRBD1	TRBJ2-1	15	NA	TGCGCCAGCAGCCGCCCGGGACAGGGTCACAATGAGCAGTTCTTC	CASSRPGQGHNEQFF
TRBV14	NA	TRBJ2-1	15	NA	TGTGCCAGCAGCCAACCCCGGGGGACCTACAATGAGCAGTTCTTC	CASSQPRGTYNEQFF
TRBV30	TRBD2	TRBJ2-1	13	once	TGTGCCTGGAGTCGGGGGGTCTACAATGAGCAGTTCTTC	CAWSRGVYNEQFF
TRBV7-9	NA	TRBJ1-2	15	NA	TGTGCCAGCAGCAAAACGACAGAAGCTAACTATGGCTACACCTTC	CASSKTTEANYGYTF
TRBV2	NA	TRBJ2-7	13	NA	TGTGCCAGCATAAGTAACAGTGGTTACGAGCAGTACTTC	CASISNSGYEQYF
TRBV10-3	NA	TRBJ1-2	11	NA	TGTGCCATCAGGGGGCCCGATGGCTACACCTTC	CAIRGPDGYTF
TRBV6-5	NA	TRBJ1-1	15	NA	TGTGCCAGCAGTTACTCGAGTCAGGTTAACACTGAAGCTTTCTTT	CASSYSSQVNTEAFF
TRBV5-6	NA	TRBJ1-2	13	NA	TGTGCCAGCAGCACCGGACAGCACTATGGCTACACCTTC	CASSTGQHYGYTF